The clone carrying this T cell receptor (beta chain) is a singleton in its sample. Its antigen is not identified. PCR employed 60 Vbeta and 13 Jbeta primers. Assay: immunoSEQ multiplex PCR; the TCRdb copy retains only in-frame clones and omits some. This sample has roughly 110,000 clones, with approximately 80% found just once. These data are taken from a study of cytomegalovirus exposure and HLA in healthy donors. Study-wide results and caveats: There were over 150 TCR beta chains listed as cytomegalovirus-associated. Later analysis identified over 15,000 TCR beta sequences associated with HLA alleles, using a false discovery rate threshold of 0.05.

The donors were healthy bone marrow donors. The CDR3 is 12 residues long. V shed 7 bases, J shed 0 bases, and the junction held 2 bases outside the gene matches. Germline V lookup: CDR1 SQVTM, CDR2 ANQGSEA. This rearrangement joins TRBV29-1 to TRBJ1-1; 7 nucleotides agree with TRBD1. The TCR sequence derives from a man aged 25-45 years in good health and CMV-seropositive. The specimen sequenced was PBMCs. As DNA, the CDR3 is TGCAGCGGGGACAGCTTGAACACTGAAGCTTTCTTT. This translates into CSGDSLNTEAFF. Together with reference TRBV29-1 and TRBJ1-1, the CDR3 gives the full variable domain: SAVISQKPSRDICQRGTSLTIQCQVDSQVTMMFWYRQQPGQSLTLIATANQGSEATYESGFVIDKFPISRPNLTFSTLTVSNMSPEDSSIYLCSGDSLNTEAFFGQGTRLTVV.